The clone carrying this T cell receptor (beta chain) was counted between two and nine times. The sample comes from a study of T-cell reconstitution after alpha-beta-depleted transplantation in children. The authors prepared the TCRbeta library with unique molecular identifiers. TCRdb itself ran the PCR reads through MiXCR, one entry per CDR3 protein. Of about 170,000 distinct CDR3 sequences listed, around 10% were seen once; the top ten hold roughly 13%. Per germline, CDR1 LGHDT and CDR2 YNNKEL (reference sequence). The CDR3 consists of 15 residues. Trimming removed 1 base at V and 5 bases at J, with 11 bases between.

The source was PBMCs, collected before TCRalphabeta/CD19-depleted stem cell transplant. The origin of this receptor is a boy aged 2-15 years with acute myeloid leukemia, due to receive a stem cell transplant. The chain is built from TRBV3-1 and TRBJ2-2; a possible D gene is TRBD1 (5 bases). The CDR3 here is CASSQARVSTGELFF. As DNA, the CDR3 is TGTGCCAGCAGCCAAGCCAGGGTATCGACCGGGGAGCTGTTTTTT. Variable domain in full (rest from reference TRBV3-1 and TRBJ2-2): DTAVSQTPKYLVTQMGNDKSIKCEQNLGHDTMYWYKQDSKKFLKIMFSYNNKELIINETVPNRFSPKSPDKAHLNLHINSLELGDSAVYFCASSQARVSTGELFFGEGSRLTVL.